Listed here are 19 T cell receptor beta chains from one sample, sequenced in a study of blood T cells in healthy people across ages. Primers used in a second PCR of roughly 7 to 12 cycles were a sample-barcoded 5' primer and a J-beta primer mix. TCRdb recomputed calls from the 5' RACE reads with MiXCR, one row per CDR3 protein. The table includes about 600,000 distinct CDR3 sequences, around 48% detected once. Sequencing input: blood. The receptors shown here come from an elderly man in good health.

V usage is TRBV20-1 and J usage is TRBJ1-5; TRBD1 agrees at 9 bases. The CDR3 spans 15 residues. In germline, CDR1 is DFQATT, CDR2 SNEGSKA (reference sequence). J lost 4 bases, V lost 0 bases, and 4 bases had no gene match. CDR3 amino acids: CSARDLQGANQPQHF. In DNA form, the CDR3 reads TGCAGTGCTAGAGACCTACAGGGGGCAAATCAGCCCCAGCATTTT.

The genes are TRBV6-6 and TRBJ1-5, with D possibly matching TRBD1 (6 bases). This CDR3 is 14 amino acids long. Germline V gene sequence: CDR1 MNHNY, CDR2 SVGAGI (reference sequence). V was shortened by 0 bases and J by 7 bases, with 10 bases between the two germline ends. The CDR3 protein is CASSYSLGGQPQHF. CDR3 nucleotide sequence: TGTGCCAGCAGTTACTCCCTAGGGGGACAGCCCCAGCATTTT.

The chain has TRBV28 and TRBJ1-5; weak D call: TRBD1 (5 bases). This CDR3 region has 14 residues. Germline loops: CDR1 MDHEN, CDR2 SYDVKM. Deletions cut 6 bases from V and 4 bases from J, with 13 bases between. The CDR3 spells CASSWGMQNQPQHF. CDR3 coding DNA: TGTGCCAGCAGCTGGGGGATGCAGAATCAGCCCCAGCATTTT. Looking up the rest from reference TRBV28 and TRBJ1-5 gives the full variable domain: DVKVTQSSRYLVKRTGEKVFLECVQDMDHENMFWYRQDPGLGLRLIYFSYDVKMKEKGDIPEGYSVSREKKERFSLILESASTNQTSMYLCASSWGMQNQPQHFGDGTRLSIL.

The table lists this clonotype with a few counts. This chain joins TRBV6-2 or TRBV6-3 and TRBJ2-1; D might be TRBD2 (6 bases). Trimming cost V 6 bases and J 8 bases, with 29 bases left between them. The CDR3 runs 18 residues. Germline lookup yields CDR1 MNHEY and CDR2 SVGEGT. The CDR3 bases are TGTGCCAGCAGCCGGGGAGGCGTTTTGGTGGTTTTTGTCGATGAGCAGTTCTTC. Protein product: CASSRGGVLVVFVDEQFF.

There are a few counts of this clonotype. The gene calls are TRBV28 and TRBJ2-7, with TRBD1 matching over 8 bases. This CDR3 is built from 16 residues. J was trimmed by 1 base and V by 3 bases; bases with no gene match: 8. The germline V gene has CDR1 MDHEN and CDR2 SYDVKM. The CDR3 loop reads CASSLYWTGLSYEQYF. The CDR3 DNA reads TGTGCCAGCAGTTTGTATTGGACAGGGCTATCCTACGAGCAGTACTTC.

This clonotype was recorded once. The chain uses TRBV7-2 and TRBJ2-5; the D call may be TRBD1 or TRBD2 (6 bases each). Germline CDR1 and CDR2: SGHTA and FQGNSA. The CDR3 is 15 amino acids. Trimming shortened V by 1 base and J by 13 bases, and 22 bases separated the two germline ends. Here the CDR3 DNA reads TGTGCCAGCAGCTTAGAGTCCGGGGGCATAGACATTCCGTACTTC. This translates into CASSLESGGIDIPYF.

The chain combines TRBV4-3 with TRBJ2-2; 10 bases are shared with TRBD2. The germline V gene has CDR1 LGHNA and CDR2 YSLEER. The CDR3 sequence is 14 residues long. The trim removed 6 bases at V and 4 bases at J, leaving 2 bases unmatched. CDR3 protein: CASRRLAGTGELFF. The DNA of the CDR3 is TGCGCCAGCAGGAGACTAGCGGGCACCGGGGAGCTGTTTTTT.

This CDR3 is CASSLGLAGVGANVLTF. CDR3 in DNA: TGTGCCAGCAGCTTAGGGCTAGCGGGAGTTGGGGCCAACGTCCTGACTTTC. This chain uses TRBV7-2 with TRBJ2-6; TRBD2 matches at 10 bases. V gave up 1 base and J gave up 3 bases; unmatched junction bases: 3. This CDR3 comprises 17 residues. Germline V gives CDR1 SGHTA, CDR2 FQGNSA.

The rearrangement uses TRBV29-1 and TRBJ2-5, with TRBD2 identical over 11 bases. V trimming: 2 bases; J trimming: 11 bases; junction bases outside the gene matches: 16. The CDR3 runs 16 residues. Per germline, CDR1 SQVTM and CDR2 ANQGSEA. CDR3 bases: TGCAGCGTTGAATCCCTAGCGGGAGGAGGTGGTAATGAGCAGTACTTC. Amino acids: CSVESLAGGGGNEQYF.

The chain has TRBV6-5 and TRBJ2-1; tentatively, D is TRBD1 or TRBD2 (5 bases each). The J call is uncertain, as TRBJ2-7 better fits the DNA end. Germline CDR1 MNHEY, CDR2 SVGAGI. The CDR3 has 14 residues. CDR3 region: CASSSSRVHNEQYF. CDR3 nucleotides: TGTGCCAGCAGTTCTAGCAGGGTCCACAATGAGCAGTACTTC.

This clonotype was seen ten or more times. The rearrangement joins TRBV2 to TRBJ1-5, with D perhaps TRBD1 (6 bases). The CDR3 totals 16 residues. Trimming took off 0 bases at V and 5 bases at J, with 14 bases between the two ends. The germline V gene has CDR1 SNHLY and CDR2 FYNNEI. CDR3 loop: CASSEARNRVDQPQHF. For the CDR3, the DNA is TGTGCCAGCAGTGAAGCACGGAACAGGGTGGATCAGCCCCAGCATTTT.

This clonotype was recorded a few times. The chain carries TRBV6-6 and TRBJ2-3; a possible D gene is TRBD1 (7 bases). This CDR3 has 14 amino acids. CDR1 and CDR2 (germline): MNHNY, SVGAGI (reference sequence). The V gene lost 2 bases and the J gene lost 6 bases, with 12 bases spanning the gap. DNA for the CDR3: TGTGCCAGCAGTTACGGGCAGGGGGGCGATACGCAGTATTTT. Translation: CASSYGQGGDTQYF.

V is TRBV7-3 and J is TRBJ1-2, with 10 bases matching TRBD1. With 5 bases clipped from V and 4 bases from J, the junction kept 7 bases outside the gene matches. Germline-derived CDR1 and CDR2 are SGHTA and FQGTGA. The CDR3 covers 15 residues. The CDR3 sequence is CASSPGQGGFYGYTF. For the CDR3, the DNA is TGTGCCAGCAGCCCTGGACAGGGGGGGTTCTATGGCTACACCTTC.

The chain links TRBV3-1 to TRBJ2-5, with no clear D. CDR1 and CDR2 (germline): LGHDT, YNNKEL (reference sequence). V was trimmed by 0 bases and J by 11 bases, leaving 13 bases between them. The CDR3 consists of 13 residues. The CDR3, as DNA: TGTGCCAGCAGCCAAGACAACCACAATGAGCAGTACTTC. Protein product: CASSQDNHNEQYF.

With regard to this clonotype: The junction does not match germline at one end; this may be a read error. V gene TRBV14 combines with J gene TRBJ2-4; tentative D call: TRBD2 (5 bases). The DNA end lines up better with TRBJ2-7; the J call may be wrong. Germline CDR1 and CDR2: SGHDN and FVKESK. The CDR3 sequence is 14 residues long. The CDR3 loop is CASNQLGPSYEQYF. CDR3 bases: TGTGCCAGCAACCAACTAGGGCCCTCCTACGAGCAGTACTTC.

As to this clonotype: At one end, the junction sequence differs from germline, possibly due to a read error. This chain links TRBV7-9 with TRBJ1-2; perhaps TRBD1 as D (5 bases). Germline lookup yields CDR1 SEHNR and CDR2 FQNEAQ (reference sequence). The length of the CDR3 is 13 residues. The CDR3: CVSSLDSFYGYTF. In DNA form, the CDR3 reads TGTGTCAGCAGCTTAGACAGTTTTTATGGCTACACCTTC.

This clonotype was counted many times. A much bigger clone sits one base away, suggesting this may be a read error. This chain's CDR3 is CASSYVNRDIGGYTF. CDR3 nucleotides: TGTGCCAGCAGTTACGTTAACCGGGACATCGGTGGCTACACCTTC. V usage is TRBV6-5 and J usage is TRBJ1-2; the D gene is possibly TRBD1 (6 bases). The V end lost 2 bases, the J end lost 7 bases, and 17 bases lay between the germline ends. From germline, CDR1 is MNHEY and CDR2 SVGAGI. This CDR3 has 15 amino acids.

The chain couples TRBV5-1 to TRBJ2-4, with unresolved D. Per the germline V gene, CDR1 is SGHRS and CDR2 is YFSETQ. Trimming cost V 0 bases and J 13 bases, with 17 bases left between them. This CDR3 contains 14 residues. The CDR3 spells CASSLEAGMREQYF. The CDR3 DNA reads as TGCGCCAGCAGCTTGGAGGCAGGAATGAGAGAGCAGTACTTC.

The rearrangement uses TRBV7-2 and TRBJ2-2; no clear D. V was clipped by 6 bases and J by 1 base, with 9 bases between them. Germline V gives CDR1 SGHTA, CDR2 FQGNSA. The CDR3 contains 14 residues. The DNA of the CDR3 is TGTGCCAGCAGTTTATCGGGGAACACCGGGGAGCTGTTTTTT. Translating gives CASSLSGNTGELFF.